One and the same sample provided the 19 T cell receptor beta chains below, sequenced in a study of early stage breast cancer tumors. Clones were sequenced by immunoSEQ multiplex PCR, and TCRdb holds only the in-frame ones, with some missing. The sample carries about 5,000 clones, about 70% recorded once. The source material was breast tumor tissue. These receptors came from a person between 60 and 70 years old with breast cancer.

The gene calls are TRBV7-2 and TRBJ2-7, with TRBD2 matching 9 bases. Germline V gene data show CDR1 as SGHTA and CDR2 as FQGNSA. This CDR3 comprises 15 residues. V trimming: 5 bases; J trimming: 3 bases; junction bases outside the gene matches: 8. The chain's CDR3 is CASSLEGTSIYEQYF. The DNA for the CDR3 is TGTGCCAGCAGCCTAGAGGGGACTAGCATCTACGAGCAGTACTTC.

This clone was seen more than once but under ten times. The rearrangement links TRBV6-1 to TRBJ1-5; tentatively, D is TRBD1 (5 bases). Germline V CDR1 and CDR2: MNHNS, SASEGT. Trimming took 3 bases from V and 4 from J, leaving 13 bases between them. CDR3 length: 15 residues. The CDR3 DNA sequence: TGTGCCAGCAGTGATGCCGTCTGGGGGAATCAGCCCCAGCATTTT. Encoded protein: CASSDAVWGNQPQHF.

The CDR3 sequence: CASSREMGEQFF. Here the CDR3 DNA reads TGTGCCAGCAGCAGAGAGATGGGTGAGCAGTTCTTC. The chain couples TRBV27 to TRBJ2-1; D is undetermined. The CDR3 length is 12 residues. Trimming left V 6 bases short and J 9 bases short, with 12 bases between. Germline V gives CDR1 MNHEY, CDR2 SMNVEV (reference sequence).

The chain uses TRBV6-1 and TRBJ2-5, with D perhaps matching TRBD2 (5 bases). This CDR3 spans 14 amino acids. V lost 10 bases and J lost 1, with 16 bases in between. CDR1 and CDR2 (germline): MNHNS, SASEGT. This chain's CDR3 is CATLYSGFQETQYF. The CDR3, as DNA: TGTGCCACCCTGTACAGCGGTTTCCAAGAGACCCAGTACTTC.

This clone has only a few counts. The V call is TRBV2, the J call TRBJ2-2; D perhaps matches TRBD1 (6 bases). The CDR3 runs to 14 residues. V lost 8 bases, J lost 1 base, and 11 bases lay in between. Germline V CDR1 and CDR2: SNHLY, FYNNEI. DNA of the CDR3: TGTGCCAGCTTCCGGACAGAGAACACCGGGGAGCTGTTTTTT. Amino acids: CASFRTENTGELFF.

CDR3 region: CAISEPGGTQYF. The DNA for the CDR3 is TGTGCCATCAGTGAACCTGGGGGGACCCAGTACTTC. V and J are TRBV10-3 and TRBJ2-5, with D possibly being TRBD1 or TRBD2 (5 bases each). The V and J ends lost 3 bases and 7 bases respectively, with 9 bases between them. Per the germline V gene, CDR1 is ENHRY and CDR2 is SYGVKD. This CDR3 region has 12 residues.

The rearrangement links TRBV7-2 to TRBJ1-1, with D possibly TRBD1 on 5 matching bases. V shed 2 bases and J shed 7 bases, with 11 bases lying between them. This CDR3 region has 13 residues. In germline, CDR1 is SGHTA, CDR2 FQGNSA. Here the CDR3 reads CASSLSGGGEAFF. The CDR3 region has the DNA TGTGCCAGCAGCTTATCGGGGGGAGGTGAAGCTTTCTTT.

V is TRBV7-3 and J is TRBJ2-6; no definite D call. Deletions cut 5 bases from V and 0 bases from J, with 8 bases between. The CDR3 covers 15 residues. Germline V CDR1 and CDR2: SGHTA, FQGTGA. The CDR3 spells CASSPHDSGANVLTF. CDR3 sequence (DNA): TGTGCCAGCAGCCCCCACGACTCTGGGGCCAACGTCCTGACTTTC.

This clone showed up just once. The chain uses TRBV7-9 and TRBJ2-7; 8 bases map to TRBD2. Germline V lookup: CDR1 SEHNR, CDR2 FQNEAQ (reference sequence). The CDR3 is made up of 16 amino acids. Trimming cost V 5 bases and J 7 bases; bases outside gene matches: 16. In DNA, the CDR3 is TGTGCCAGCAGCCCGCGGGTTAGCGGGGCCCCTGGTGAGCAGTACTTC. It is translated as CASSPRVSGAPGEQYF.

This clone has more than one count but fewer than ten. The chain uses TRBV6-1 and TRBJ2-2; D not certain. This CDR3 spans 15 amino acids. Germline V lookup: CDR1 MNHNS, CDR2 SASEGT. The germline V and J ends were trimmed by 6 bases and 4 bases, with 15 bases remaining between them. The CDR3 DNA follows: TGTGCCAGCAGGGGCCGGTCCCTCGCCACCGGGGAGCTGTTTTTT. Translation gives CASRGRSLATGELFF.

The chain's CDR3 is CASSPTGGAKNIQYF. The CDR3, as DNA: TGTGCCAGCAGCCCCACCGGGGGAGCCAAAAACATTCAGTACTTC. J is TRBJ2-4 and V is TRBV27; possible D gene TRBD2, 6 bases. Trimming left V 6 bases short and J 0 bases short, with 12 bases between. Germline V gene sequence: CDR1 MNHEY, CDR2 SMNVEV (reference sequence). This CDR3 has 15 amino acids.

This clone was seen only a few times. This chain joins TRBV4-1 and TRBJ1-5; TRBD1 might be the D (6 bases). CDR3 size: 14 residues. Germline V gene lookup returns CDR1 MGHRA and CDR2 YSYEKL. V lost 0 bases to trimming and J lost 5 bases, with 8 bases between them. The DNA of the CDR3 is TGCGCCAGCAGCCAAGATGGGGGCTATCAGCCCCAGCATTTT. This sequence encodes CASSQDGGYQPQHF.

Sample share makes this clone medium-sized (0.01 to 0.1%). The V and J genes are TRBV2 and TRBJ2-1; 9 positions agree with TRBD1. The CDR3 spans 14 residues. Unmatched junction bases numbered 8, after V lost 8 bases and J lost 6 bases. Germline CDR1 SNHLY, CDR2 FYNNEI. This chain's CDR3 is CASGGQGIGNEQFF. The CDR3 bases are TGTGCCAGCGGGGGACAGGGTATCGGCAATGAGCAGTTCTTC.

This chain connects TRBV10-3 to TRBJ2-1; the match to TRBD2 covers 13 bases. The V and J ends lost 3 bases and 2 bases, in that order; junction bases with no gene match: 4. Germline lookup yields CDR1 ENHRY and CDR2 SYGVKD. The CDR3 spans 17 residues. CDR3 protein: CAISEPTSGGAYNEQFF. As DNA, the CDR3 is TGTGCCATCAGTGAACCAACTAGCGGGGGGGCCTACAATGAGCAGTTCTTC.

CDR3 amino acids: CASSPGVYNEQFF. DNA for the CDR3: TGTGCCAGCAGCCCCGGGGTTTATAATGAGCAGTTCTTC. The chain carries TRBV7-9 and TRBJ2-1, with D possibly being TRBD2 (5 bases). The CDR3 length is 13 residues. V was pared by 5 bases and J by 7 bases, with 12 bases between. CDR1 SEHNR and CDR2 FQNEAQ come from the germline V gene (reference sequence).

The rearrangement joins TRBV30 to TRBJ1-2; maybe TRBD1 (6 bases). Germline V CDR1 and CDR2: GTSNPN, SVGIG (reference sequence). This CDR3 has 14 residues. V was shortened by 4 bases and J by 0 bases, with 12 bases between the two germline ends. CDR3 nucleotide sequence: TGTGCCTGGACCCGGGGGCTAGCTAACTATGGCTACACCTTC. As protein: CAWTRGLANYGYTF.

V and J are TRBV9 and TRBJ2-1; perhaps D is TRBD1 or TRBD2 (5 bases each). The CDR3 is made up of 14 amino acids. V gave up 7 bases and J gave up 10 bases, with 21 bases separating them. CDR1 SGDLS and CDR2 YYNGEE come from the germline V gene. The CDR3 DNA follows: TGTGCCAGCGGCCTCTATTTAGGGGACGGCGAGCAGTTCTTC. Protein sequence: CASGLYLGDGEQFF.

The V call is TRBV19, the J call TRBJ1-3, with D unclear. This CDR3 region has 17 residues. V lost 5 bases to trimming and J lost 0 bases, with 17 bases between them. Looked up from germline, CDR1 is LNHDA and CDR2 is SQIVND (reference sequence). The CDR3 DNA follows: TGTGCCAGTAGTGTTACGGGTCCGCTTAACTCTGGAAACACCATATATTTT. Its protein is CASSVTGPLNSGNTIYF.

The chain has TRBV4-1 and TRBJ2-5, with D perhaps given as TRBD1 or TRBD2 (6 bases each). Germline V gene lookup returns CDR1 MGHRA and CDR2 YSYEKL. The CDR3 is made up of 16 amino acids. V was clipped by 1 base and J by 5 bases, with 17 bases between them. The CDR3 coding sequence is TGCGCCAGCAGCCAAGGCCGAACGGGGGCCCTCGAGACCCAGTACTTC. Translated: CASSQGRTGALETQYF.